One and the same sample provided the 5 T cell receptor beta chains below, sequenced in a study of shared clonotypes between healthy human individuals. Sequencing used immunoSEQ multiplex PCR; TCRdb keeps in-frame clones, though not all of them. Among 1 million to 1.3 million clones, approximately 80% were seen once, and the ten largest hold 0.5% to 0.65%. Input material: memory CD4+ T cells from PBMCs. As for subset: CD45RA-negative fraction. These receptors all come from a man between 18 and 35 years old in good health. Some clones in this sample may be carry-over from other donors' samples.

Comment on this clone: A read error is likely here: a far larger clone is one base away. The CDR3 nucleotides read TGTGCCAGCAGCTTCGCCTATGGACAGGGCAACGAGCAGTACTTC. Amino acid sequence: CASSFAYGQGNEQYF. The V call is TRBV11-2, the J call TRBJ2-7; TRBD1 matches 8 bases. Unmatched junction bases numbered 9, after V lost 3 bases and J lost 5 bases. The CDR3 consists of 15 residues. Germline CDR1 SGHAT, CDR2 FQNNGV.

This clone was seen just once. This rearrangement joins TRBV6-1 to TRBJ2-7; D is ambiguous. The CDR3 is 13 residues long. Germline CDR1 MNHNS, CDR2 SASEGT. The germline V and J ends were trimmed by 5 bases and 0 bases, with 8 bases remaining between them. In DNA form, the CDR3 reads TGTGCCAGCAGTCTACAGCTCTCCTACGAGCAGTACTTC. Its translation: CASSLQLSYEQYF.

The rearrangement links TRBV5-1 to TRBJ2-7; D is unclear. The V end lost 0 bases, the J end lost 6 bases, and 10 bases lay between the germline ends. This CDR3 region has 13 residues. Looked up from germline, CDR1 is SGHRS and CDR2 is YFSETQ. CDR3 protein: CASSLEPSGEQYF. CDR3 DNA: TGCGCCAGCAGCTTGGAGCCATCCGGCGAGCAGTACTTC.

V is TRBV6-1 and J is TRBJ2-5; possibly TRBD2 for D (7 bases). CDR1 and CDR2 from the germline V gene are MNHNS and SASEGT. V lost 7 bases and J 2 bases, leaving 14 bases between the germline ends. This CDR3 comprises 14 residues. The CDR3 DNA reads TGTGCCAGCAAGGGGGGAGGGGGGCAAGAGACCCAGTACTTC. As protein: CASKGGGGQETQYF.

The chain carries TRBV28 and TRBJ2-1; D unclear. The CDR3 length is 12 residues. V lost 6 bases, J lost 8 bases, and 11 bases lay in between. Germline assignment: CDR1 MDHEN and CDR2 SYDVKM. The CDR3 nucleotides are TGTGCCAGCAGCGAACGACGGGATGAGCAGTTCTTC. Its protein is CASSERRDEQFF.